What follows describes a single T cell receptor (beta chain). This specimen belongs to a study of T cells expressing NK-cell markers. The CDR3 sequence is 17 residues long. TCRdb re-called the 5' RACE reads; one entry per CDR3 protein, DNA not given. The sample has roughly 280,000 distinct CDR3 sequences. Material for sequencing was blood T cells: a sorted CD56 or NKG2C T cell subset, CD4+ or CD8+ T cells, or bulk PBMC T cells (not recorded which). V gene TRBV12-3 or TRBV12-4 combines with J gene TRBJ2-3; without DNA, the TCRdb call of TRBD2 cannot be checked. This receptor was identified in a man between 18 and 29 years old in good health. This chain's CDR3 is CASSPSPSVVGTDTQYF.